Included here is one T cell receptor (beta chain) sequence, with context. The target antigen is unknown. This record comes from a study of T cell responses to AZD1222 COVID-19 vaccine. The table came from immunoSEQ multiplex PCR; TCRdb's copy has only in-frame clones and leaves some out. Among 100,000 or so clones listed, roughly 84% were seen once. Overall study results and limits: In the spike-specific TCR repertoire, nearly half reportedly target unmutated variant regions. Clonal diversity may have been underestimated, and the donors were mostly white British, with more females than males.

This CDR3 contains 16 residues. V lost 8 bases, J lost 3 bases, and 23 bases lay in between. Looked up from germline, CDR1 is MDHEN and CDR2 is SYDVKM. The material was peripheral blood, obtained 28 days after the second AZD1222 dose. The TCR sequence derives from an adult who received the AZD1222 COVID-19 vaccine. J is TRBJ2-7 and V is TRBV28; weak D call: TRBD1 (7 bases). Here the CDR3 reads CASPPSGDRALYEQYF. In DNA, the CDR3 is TGTGCCAGCCCCCCCTCGGGGGACAGAGCCCTCTACGAGCAGTACTTC.